This T cell receptor (beta chain) came from a study of T cell responses to AZD1222 COVID-19 vaccine. Whole-study results and caveats: Spike regions recognized by vaccine-associated CD4 TCRs spanned the protein, led by 160-218 and 743-854. Baseline serology detected seropositivity in only six AZD1222 recipients.

In its sample, this clone was seen a few times. The antigen remains undetermined. Assay: immunoSEQ multiplex PCR; the TCRdb copy retains only in-frame clones and omits some. The sample lists around 150,000 clones; 80% to 95% were seen once. The CDR3 loop spans 13 amino acids. V was pared by 1 base and J by 5 bases, with 8 bases between. The source of this sequence is an adult in good health. J is TRBJ1-1 and V is TRBV12-3 or TRBV12-4; no firm D call. The specimen comprised peripheral blood, sampled on day 0 of AZD1222 vaccination. CDR3 nucleotides: TGTGCCAGCAGTTTAGGTTCGGGAACTGAAGCTTTCTTT. Translated, it gives CASSLGSGTEAFF.